These T cell receptor beta chains were read from a single sample in a study of blood T cell repertoires in COVID-19. Data came from immunoSEQ multiplex PCR; TCRdb stores just in-frame clones and leaves some out. The sample includes about 480,000 clones, roughly 90% of them seen just once. Sequencing used PBMCs or T cells enriched from blood (not recorded which). These receptors were taken from a woman aged 40-49 years who had recovered from COVID-19. CDR3s include the opening cysteine and the closing phenylalanine or tryptophan. The D gene is left open where the match is weak. A clone size is listed for some rows: how often the clone was seen (once, few, many), or a class if it is expanded.

V gene	J gene	D gene	clone size	CDR3 protein	CDR3 DNA
TRBV15	TRBJ1-1	-	-	CATSRELSTLGTEAFF	TGTGCCACCAGCAGAGAACTTTCGACTTTGGGCACTGAAGCTTTCTTT
TRBV4-1	TRBJ1-2	TRBD1	-	CASSQGGTGVYGYTF	TGCGCCAGCAGCCAAGGCGGGACAGGGGTTTATGGCTACACCTTC
TRBV27	TRBJ1-2	TRBD1	-	CASSFTGTGLYGYTF	TGTGCCAGCAGTTTTACCGGGACAGGTCTATATGGCTACACCTTC
TRBV24-1	TRBJ2-1	TRBD1	-	CATSDLPRGQGTQFF	TGTGCCACCAGTGATTTGCCCCGCGGACAGGGGACGCAGTTCTTC
TRBV21-1	TRBJ2-2	-	-	CASRESGAGELFF	TGTGCCAGCAGGGAGAGTGGCGCCGGGGAGCTGTTTTTT
TRBV5-1	TRBJ2-1	-	once	CASSTYPLSHEQFF	TGCGCCAGCAGCACCTACCCTCTATCGCATGAGCAGTTCTTC
TRBV27	TRBJ1-1	TRBD1	-	CASSSRGQGGRTEAFF	TGTGCCAGCAGTTCCAGGGGACAGGGAGGTCGGACTGAAGCTTTCTTT
TRBV5-6	TRBJ2-2	-	-	CASSPRTRHTGELFF	TGTGCCAGCAGCCCCCGAACTAGGCACACCGGGGAGCTGTTTTTT
TRBV3-1/TRBV3-2	TRBJ2-3	-	-	CASSRLAEATDTQYF	TGTGCCAGCAGCCGGCTAGCAGAAGCCACAGATACGCAGTATTTT
TRBV5-1	TRBJ2-7	-	-	CASSLAGQGSVQYF	TGCGCCAGCAGCTTGGCCGGGCAGGGATCGGTGCAGTACTTC
TRBV19	TRBJ1-3	-	-	CASSIVGSMAIYF	TGTGCCAGTAGTATAGTCGGGAGTATGGCCATATATTTT
TRBV2	TRBJ2-5	-	-	CASRDSLGTQYF	TGTGCCAGCAGGGACAGCTTGGGGACCCAGTACTTC
TRBV7-9	TRBJ1-1	TRBD1	-	CASSENRGTEAFF	TGTGCCAGCAGCGAGAACAGGGGGACTGAAGCTTTCTTT
TRBV5-1	TRBJ2-1	TRBD2	-	CASSLFGLADPIYNEQFF	TGCGCCAGCAGCTTATTCGGGCTAGCGGATCCGATTTACAATGAGCAGTTCTTC
TRBV4-3	TRBJ1-4	-	-	CASSQDRGTGTIAEKLFF	TGCGCCAGCAGCCAAGATAGGGGTACGGGTACCATTGCGGAAAAACTGTTTTTT
TRBV4-3	TRBJ1-6	-	-	CASSQDQTPSPLHF	TGCGCCAGCAGCCAAGATCAAACACCTTCACCCCTCCACTTT
TRBV4-1	TRBJ2-4	-	-	CASSQEAGAHGIQYF	TGCGCCAGCAGCCAAGAAGCTGGAGCACATGGCATTCAGTACTTC